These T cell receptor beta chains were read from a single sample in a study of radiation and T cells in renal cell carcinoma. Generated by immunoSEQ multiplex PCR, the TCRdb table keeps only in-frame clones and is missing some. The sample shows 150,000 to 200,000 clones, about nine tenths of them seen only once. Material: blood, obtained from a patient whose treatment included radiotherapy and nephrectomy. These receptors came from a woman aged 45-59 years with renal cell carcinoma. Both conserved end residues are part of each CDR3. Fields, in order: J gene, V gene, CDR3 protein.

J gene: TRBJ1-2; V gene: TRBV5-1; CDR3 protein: CASSLNTRANHIEGYTF
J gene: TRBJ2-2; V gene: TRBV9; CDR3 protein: CASSAGRTPNTGELFF
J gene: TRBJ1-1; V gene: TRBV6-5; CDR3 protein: CASTPEGLGDTEAFF
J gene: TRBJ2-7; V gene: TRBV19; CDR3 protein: CASSMAQGIGEQYF
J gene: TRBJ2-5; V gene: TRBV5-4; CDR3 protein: CASSSGQGAWETQYF
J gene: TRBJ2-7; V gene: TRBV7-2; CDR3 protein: CASSLRLAGTSYEQYF
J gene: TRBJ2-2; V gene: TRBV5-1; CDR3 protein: CASSLGGATGELFF
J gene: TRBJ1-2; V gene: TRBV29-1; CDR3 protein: CSVDTYQQGLSGYTF
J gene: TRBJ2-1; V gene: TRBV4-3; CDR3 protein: CASSPISGEQFF
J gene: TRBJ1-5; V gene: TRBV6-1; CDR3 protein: CASSEMTLQPQHF
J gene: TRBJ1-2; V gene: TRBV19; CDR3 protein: CASSIRRRANYGYTF
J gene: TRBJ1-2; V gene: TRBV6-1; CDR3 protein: CASSEVGRVSYGYTF
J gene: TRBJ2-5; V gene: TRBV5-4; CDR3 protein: CASSLGSAGETQYF
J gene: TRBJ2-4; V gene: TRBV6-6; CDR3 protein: CASSPRHGGLGIQYF
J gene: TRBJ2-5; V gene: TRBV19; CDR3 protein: CASSIKPGVETQYF
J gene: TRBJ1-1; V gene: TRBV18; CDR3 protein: CASQQGDTEAFF
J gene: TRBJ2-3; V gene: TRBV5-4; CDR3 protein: CASSLGGPSTDTQYF
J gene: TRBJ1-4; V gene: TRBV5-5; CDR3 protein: CASSLDRPGEKLFF
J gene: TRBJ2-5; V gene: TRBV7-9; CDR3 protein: CASSLGPLASQETQYF
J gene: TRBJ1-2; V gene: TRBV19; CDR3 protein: CASSIDRDRGHYGYTF
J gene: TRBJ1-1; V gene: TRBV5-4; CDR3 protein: CASSLGGDGTNTEAFF
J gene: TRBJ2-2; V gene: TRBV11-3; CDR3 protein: CASSSQPDRQNTGELFF
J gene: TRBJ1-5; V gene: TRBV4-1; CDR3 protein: CASSQTAPGTVNQPQHF
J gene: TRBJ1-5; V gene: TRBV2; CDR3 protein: CASSEALRSNQPQHF
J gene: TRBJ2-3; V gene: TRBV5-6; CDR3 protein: CASSLGVGGTQYF
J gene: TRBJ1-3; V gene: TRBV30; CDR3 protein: CAWSVRETGAGNTIYF
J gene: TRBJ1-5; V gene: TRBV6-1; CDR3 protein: CASKYTGYSNQPQHF
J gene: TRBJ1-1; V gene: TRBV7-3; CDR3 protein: CASSFEMNTEAFF
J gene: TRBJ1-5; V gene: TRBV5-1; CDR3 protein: CASSLDRYQPQHF